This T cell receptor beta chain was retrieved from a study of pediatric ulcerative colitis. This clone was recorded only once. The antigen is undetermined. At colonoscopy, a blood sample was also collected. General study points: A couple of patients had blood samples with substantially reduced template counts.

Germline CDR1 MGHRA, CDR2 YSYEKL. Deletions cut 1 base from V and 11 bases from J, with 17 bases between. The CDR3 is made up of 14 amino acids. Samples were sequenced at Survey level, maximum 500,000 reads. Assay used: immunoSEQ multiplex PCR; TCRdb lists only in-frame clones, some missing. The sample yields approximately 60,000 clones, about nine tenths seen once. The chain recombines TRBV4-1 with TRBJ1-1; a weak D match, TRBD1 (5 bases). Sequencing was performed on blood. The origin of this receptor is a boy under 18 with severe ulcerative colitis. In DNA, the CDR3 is TGCGCCAGCAGCCAAGTCTGGGCGGGGGATGAGGCTTTCTTT. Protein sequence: CASSQVWAGDEAFF.